This entry concerns a single TCR beta chain. Its antigen is currently unknown. This record belongs to a study of cytomegalovirus exposure and HLA in healthy donors. Findings and limits, study-wide: A later analysis reportedly found that, within productive TCRs, an Asian-associated ancestry cluster had fewer N-insertions than the mean observed across the roughly 700 donors.

Trimming shortened V by 2 bases and J by 0 bases, and 8 bases separated the two germline ends. Germline CDR1 SNHLY, CDR2 FYNNEI. The CDR3 extends over 15 amino acids. Primers included in the PCR were 60 Vbeta and 13 Jbeta primers. Sequencing used immunoSEQ multiplex PCR; TCRdb keeps in-frame clones, though not all of them. The table shows some 150,000 clones, with 65% to 80% occurring only once. The V gene is TRBV2, the J gene TRBJ1-5; D gene unclear. Sequenced material: PBMCs. This receptor was identified in a woman in her thirties or forties in good health and CMV-seronegative. The CDR3 reads CASSELSNSNQPQHF. In DNA, the CDR3 is TGTGCCAGCAGTGAACTGAGTAATAGCAATCAGCCCCAGCATTTT.